This T cell receptor beta chain originates from a study of regulatory T cells in long-lasting Graves disease. Study results and caveats: Newly diagnosed patients shared 1,000 or so public clonotypes; persistent patients shared approximately 2,900. Persistent disease favored TRBV28, TRBJ1-2 and TRBJ2-5.

With regard to this clonotype: Its antigen is not identified.

TCR beta libraries were built with iRepertoire HTBI primers and Arm-PCR of CDR3 regions. Each CDR3 protein gets one entry after TCRdb re-called the multiplex PCR reads with MiXCR. The table includes 360,000 or so distinct CDR3 sequences, less than 30% detected once. Trimming removed 4 bases at V and 4 bases at J, with 14 bases between. This CDR3 is built from 16 residues. From germline, CDR1 is MNHNS and CDR2 SASEGT. The sample's time point: persistent/refractory GD, antithyroid drugs over 5 years with positive TRAb. The TCR library used RNA extracted from PBMCs. The specimen was peripheral blood mononuclear cells (PBMCs), collected when the disease was refractory, from a patient treated with antithyroid drugs. This sequence originates from a woman aged 40 to 55 with Graves disease. The chain uses TRBV6-1 and TRBJ2-6; D perhaps matches TRBD1 (6 bases). In nucleotides, the CDR3 is TGTGCCAGCAGTGTACACAGGGCATCAGGGGCCAACGTCCTGACTTTC. Translating gives CASSVHRASGANVLTF.